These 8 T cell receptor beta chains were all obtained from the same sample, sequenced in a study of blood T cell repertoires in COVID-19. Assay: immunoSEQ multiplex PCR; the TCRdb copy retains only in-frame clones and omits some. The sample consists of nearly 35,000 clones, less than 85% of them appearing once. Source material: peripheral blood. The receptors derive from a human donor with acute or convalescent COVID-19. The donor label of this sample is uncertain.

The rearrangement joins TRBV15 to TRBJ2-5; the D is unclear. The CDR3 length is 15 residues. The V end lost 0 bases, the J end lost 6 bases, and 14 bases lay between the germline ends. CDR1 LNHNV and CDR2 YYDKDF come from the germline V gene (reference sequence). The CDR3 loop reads CATSRDRINLKTQYF. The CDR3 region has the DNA TGTGCCACCAGCAGAGACCGCATAAACTTGAAGACCCAGTACTTC.

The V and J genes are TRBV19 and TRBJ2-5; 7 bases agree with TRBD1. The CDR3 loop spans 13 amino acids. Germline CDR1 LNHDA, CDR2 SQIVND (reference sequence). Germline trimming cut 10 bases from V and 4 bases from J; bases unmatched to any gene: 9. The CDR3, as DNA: TGTGCCACTCGTCGGGACAGCCGAGAGACCCAGTACTTC. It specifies CATRRDSRETQYF.

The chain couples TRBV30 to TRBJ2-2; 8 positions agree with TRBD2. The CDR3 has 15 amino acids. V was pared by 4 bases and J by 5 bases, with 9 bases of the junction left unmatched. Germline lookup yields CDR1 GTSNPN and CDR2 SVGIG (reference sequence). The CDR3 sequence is CAWTRSGTRTGELFF. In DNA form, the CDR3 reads TGTGCCTGGACCCGTAGCGGGACAAGGACCGGGGAGCTGTTTTTT.

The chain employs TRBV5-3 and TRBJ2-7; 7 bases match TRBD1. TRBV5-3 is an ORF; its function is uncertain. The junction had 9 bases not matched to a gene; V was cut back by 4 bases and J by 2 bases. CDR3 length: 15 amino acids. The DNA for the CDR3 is TGTGCCAGAAGCACCCTGACAGGGAGCACCTACGAGCAGTACTTC. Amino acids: CARSTLTGSTYEQYF.

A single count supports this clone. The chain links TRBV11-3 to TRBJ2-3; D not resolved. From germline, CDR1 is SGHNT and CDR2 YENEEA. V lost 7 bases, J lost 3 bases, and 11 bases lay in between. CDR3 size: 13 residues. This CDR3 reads CASNSPVTDTQYF. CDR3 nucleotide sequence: TGTGCCAGCAACTCTCCGGTGACAGATACGCAGTATTTT. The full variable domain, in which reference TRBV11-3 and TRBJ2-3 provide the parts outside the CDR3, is EAGVVQSPRYKIIEKKQPVAFWCNPISGHNTLYWYLQNLGQGPELLIRYENEEAVDDSQLPKDRFSAERLKGVDSTLKIQPAELGDSAVYLCASNSPVTDTQYFGPGTRLTVL.

CDR3 in DNA: TGTGCCAGCAGCCAAAGAGGCCTCGGGGGCTATGGCTACACCTTC. Protein sequence: CASSQRGLGGYGYTF. The V call is TRBV3-1 (or the pseudogene TRBV3-2), the J call TRBJ1-2; tentative D call: TRBD1 (5 bases). Trimming left V 2 bases short and J 4 bases short, with 14 bases between. Germline CDR1 and CDR2: LGHDT and YNNKEL (reference sequence). This CDR3 spans 15 amino acids.

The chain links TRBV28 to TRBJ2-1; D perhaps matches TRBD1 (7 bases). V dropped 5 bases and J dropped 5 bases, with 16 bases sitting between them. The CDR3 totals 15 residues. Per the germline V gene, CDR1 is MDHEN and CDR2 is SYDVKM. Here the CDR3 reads CASSAGQIGNNEQFF. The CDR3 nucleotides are TGTGCCAGCAGTGCGGGACAGATAGGAAACAATGAGCAGTTCTTC.

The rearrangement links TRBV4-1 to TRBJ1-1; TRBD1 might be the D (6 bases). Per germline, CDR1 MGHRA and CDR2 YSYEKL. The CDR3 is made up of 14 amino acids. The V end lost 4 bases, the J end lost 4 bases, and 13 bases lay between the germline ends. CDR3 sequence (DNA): TGCGCCAGCAGCCCCCGGGGGGCAGGCACTGAAGCTTTCTTT. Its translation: CASSPRGAGTEAFF.